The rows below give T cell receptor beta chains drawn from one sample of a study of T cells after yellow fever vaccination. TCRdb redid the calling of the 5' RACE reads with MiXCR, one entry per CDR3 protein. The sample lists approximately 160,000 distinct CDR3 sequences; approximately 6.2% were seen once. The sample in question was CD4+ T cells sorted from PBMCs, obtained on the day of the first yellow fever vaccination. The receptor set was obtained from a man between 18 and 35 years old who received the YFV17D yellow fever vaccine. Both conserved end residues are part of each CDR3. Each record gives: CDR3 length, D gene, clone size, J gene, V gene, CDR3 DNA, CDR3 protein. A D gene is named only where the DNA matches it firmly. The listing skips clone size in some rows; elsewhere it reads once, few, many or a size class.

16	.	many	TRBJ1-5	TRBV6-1	TGTGCCAGCAGTCAAAGAGGTTCCGGGGGCAATCAGCCCCAGCATTTT	CASSQRGSGGNQPQHF
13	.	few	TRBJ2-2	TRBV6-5	TGTGCCAGCACCCAGCACCGGGCCGGGGAGCTGTTTTTT	CASTQHRAGELFF
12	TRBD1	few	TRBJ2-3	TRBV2	TGTGCCAGCAGCCTACAGACAGGGAGTTGGTATTTT	CASSLQTGSWYF
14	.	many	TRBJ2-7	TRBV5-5	TGTGCCAGCAGCTTGAGGGGGGGTCCCTACGAGCAGTACTTC	CASSLRGGPYEQYF
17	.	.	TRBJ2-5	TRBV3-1	TGTGCCTCCTGCCCACCAAAAGGACAGCAGGGCCAAGAGACCCAGTACTTC	CASCPPKGQQGQETQYF
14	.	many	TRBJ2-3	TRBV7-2	TGTGCCAGCAGCTTAGTACATACCACAGATACGCAGTATTTT	CASSLVHTTDTQYF
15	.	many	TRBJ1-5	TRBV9	TGTGCCAGCAGCCCGAGAGGGGCAGGGCCTCAGCCCCAGCATTTT	CASSPRGAGPQPQHF
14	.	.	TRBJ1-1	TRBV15	TGTGCCACCAGCAGAGATCCCAGACAGGAGGAAGCTTTCTTT	CATSRDPRQEEAFF
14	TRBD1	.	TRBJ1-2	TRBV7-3	TGTGCCAGCAGCTTAAGGCCCCAGGGGGGCGGCTACACCTTC	CASSLRPQGGGYTF
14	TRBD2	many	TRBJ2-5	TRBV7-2	TGTGCCAGCAGCTACCAGCGGGGACAAGAGACCCAGTACTTC	CASSYQRGQETQYF